These 3 T cell receptor beta chains came from one sample sequenced in a study of cytomegalovirus exposure and HLA in healthy donors. Amplification used 60 Vbeta primers and 13 Jbeta primers. The data were produced by immunoSEQ multiplex PCR, yet TCRdb's version contains in-frame clones alone and is incomplete. The data contain approximately 73,000 clones, 60% to 80% of them seen just once; the ten biggest clones take up approximately 20%. Source material: PBMCs. The receptors were gathered from a woman aged 40 to 55 in good health and CMV-seropositive.

For this clone: Other DNA sequences of this sample code for an identical CDR3. The V and J genes are TRBV7-9 and TRBJ2-1; TRBD1 agrees at 9 bases. V was clipped by 4 bases and J by 6 bases; unmatched bases: 7. The CDR3 is 15 amino acids. CDR1 is SEHNR and CDR2 is FQNEAQ in the germline V gene (reference sequence). The CDR3 spells CASSSGQGGVNEQFF. The DNA for the CDR3 is TGTGCCAGCAGCTCGGGACAGGGAGGGGTCAATGAGCAGTTCTTC.

J is TRBJ1-5 and V is TRBV28, with D perhaps matching TRBD1 (5 bases). Germline V gene sequence: CDR1 MDHEN, CDR2 SYDVKM. Trimming stripped 2 bases from V and 6 bases from J, with 17 bases between. The CDR3 consists of 16 residues. For the CDR3, the DNA is TGTGCCAGCAGTTTAGCGGCCGGGGGAGGGAGTCAGCCCCAGCATTTT. This encodes CASSLAAGGGSQPQHF.

This clone has only a few counts. The V and J genes are TRBV29-1 and TRBJ2-5; 9 bases align to TRBD2. The DNA matches TRBJ2-7 better at its end, which makes the J call doubtful. CDR3 size: 13 residues. Germline V gene sequence: CDR1 SQVTM, CDR2 ANQGSEA. In nucleotides, the CDR3 is TGCAGCGCCCGGACTAGCGAACCCTACGAGCAGTACTTC. It yields the protein CSARTSEPYEQYF.